The 31 T cell receptor beta chains below were found in one sample sequenced in a study of cytotoxic CD8 clonotypes in ibrutinib-treated CLL (dated by TCRdb to the early 2020s). The library was produced with the immunoSEQ multiplex PCR assay. In TCRdb, the immuneACCESS table is reduced to in-frame sequences with V and J assigned. These tables do not hold every clone; where another copy was compared, an unresolved V gene accounts for under half, and the others remain unexplained. The sample data list about 130,000 clones, and 79% of these were observed just once. The ten largest clonotypes hold 13% of the sample. Reading the label with the study, this specimen's time point is: 12 to 13 months on ibrutinib. The input for sequencing was PBMCs, taken after 12 months of ibrutinib treatment. The receptor set was obtained from a human donor with chronic lymphocytic leukemia.

The J gene is TRBJ1-5, the V gene TRBV6-6; possible D gene TRBD1, 6 bases. V lost 2 bases to trimming and J lost 3 bases, with 11 bases between them. CDR3 length: 15 amino acids. Germline lookup yields CDR1 MNHNY and CDR2 SVGAGI (reference sequence). The chain's CDR3 is CASSYVWDINQPQHF. The CDR3 bases are TGTGCCAGCAGTTACGTCTGGGACATCAATCAGCCCCAGCATTTT.

This clone has only a few counts. This chain uses TRBV19 with TRBJ2-3, with 10 bases aligning to TRBD2. Germline CDR1 reads LNHDA; CDR2 reads SQIVND (reference sequence). This CDR3 is built from 17 residues. V lost 11 bases and J lost 1; bases outside the gene matches: 15. CDR3 sequence: CAVRGASGSRRTDTQYF. For the CDR3, the DNA is TGTGCCGTCCGGGGGGCTAGCGGGAGTCGTCGCACAGATACGCAGTATTTT.

The chain couples TRBV19 to TRBJ1-1; D is unclear. The length of the CDR3 is 14 residues. Per germline, CDR1 LNHDA and CDR2 SQIVND (reference sequence). Between the trimmed V and J ends, which lost 6 bases and 7 bases, there was a span of 18 bases. CDR3 sequence reads: CASREWSVTDEAFF. Written as DNA, the CDR3 is TGTGCCAGTAGGGAATGGAGTGTAACAGATGAAGCTTTCTTT.

The gene calls are TRBV5-1 and TRBJ2-7; TRBD1 is a possible D gene (5 bases). V gave up 4 bases and J gave up 3 bases, with 8 bases separating them. This CDR3 comprises 12 residues. CDR1 SGHRS and CDR2 YFSETQ come from the germline V gene. CDR3 DNA: TGCGCCAGCAGCACCGACAGCTACGAGCAGTACTTC. This encodes CASSTDSYEQYF.

V gene TRBV29-1 combines with J gene TRBJ2-7; possibly TRBD1 for D (5 bases). The CDR3 runs to 14 residues. Germline lookup yields CDR1 SQVTM and CDR2 ANQGSEA. V gave up 4 bases and J gave up 0 bases, with 13 bases separating them. The CDR3 region has the DNA TGCAGCGTTGGTTGGCTCGACAGCTCCTACGAGCAGTACTTC. Its protein product is CSVGWLDSSYEQYF.

The rearrangement links TRBV10-1 to TRBJ2-1, with 15 bases that match TRBD2. CDR3 length: 16 amino acids. V was pared by 5 bases and J by 7 bases, with 6 bases of the junction left unmatched. CDR1 and CDR2 from the germline V gene are WNHNN and SYGVQD (reference sequence). The DNA of the CDR3 is TGCGCCAGCAGTATTTCCGGGACTAGCGGGAGGAATGAGCAGTTCTTC. Translating gives CASSISGTSGRNEQFF.

The J gene is TRBJ2-7, the V gene TRBV29-1; TRBD1 aligns across 7 bases. V dropped 6 bases and J dropped 4; count of bases not matched to a gene: 12. The CDR3 consists of 14 residues. CDR1 is SQVTM, CDR2 ANQGSEA, per germline. The CDR3 sequence is CSVREPGQIYEQYF. The CDR3 DNA is TGCAGCGTGAGGGAACCGGGACAGATTTACGAGCAGTACTTC.

The sample holds a few counts of this clone. The chain uses TRBV7-8 and TRBJ2-3; tentative D call: TRBD1 (9 bases). Germline CDR1 SGHVS, CDR2 FQNEAQ. The V end was cut by 5 bases, the J end by 8 bases, with 23 bases between. This CDR3 is 16 amino acids long. CDR3 sequence (DNA): TGTGCCAGCAGCCCAAAGGACAGGGGCACTAGCGGTACGCAGTATTTT. Protein product: CASSPKDRGTSGTQYF.

The rearrangement joins TRBV19 to TRBJ2-1; D possibly corresponds to TRBD1 (5 bases). The CDR3 contains 15 residues. The germline V and J ends were trimmed by 3 bases and 8 bases, with 17 bases remaining between them. Germline CDR1 LNHDA, CDR2 SQIVND (reference sequence). The CDR3 DNA reads as TGTGCCAGTAGTATTTTTCAGAACCACAGGTATGAGCAGTTCTTC. Translated, it gives CASSIFQNHRYEQFF.

J is TRBJ1-1 and V is TRBV6-5; D ambiguous. The V end lost 5 bases, the J end lost 5 bases, and 9 bases lay between the germline ends. Looked up from germline, CDR1 is MNHEY and CDR2 is SVGAGI. The CDR3 totals 12 residues. The CDR3 is CASSHRATEAFF. The CDR3 region has the DNA TGTGCCAGCAGTCATAGGGCGACTGAAGCTTTCTTT.

The chain is built from TRBV27 and TRBJ2-1; D uncertain. This CDR3 comprises 13 residues. Looked up from germline, CDR1 is MNHEY and CDR2 is SMNVEV (reference sequence). Trimming left V 7 bases short and J 5 bases short, with 12 bases between. The CDR3 nucleotides read TGTGCCAGCAAGGAGAGACTTAACAATGAGCAGTTCTTC. Its translation is CASKERLNNEQFF.

This clone occurred once. The rearrangement uses TRBV14 and TRBJ1-2, with D unresolved. CDR3 size: 16 residues. Trimming shortened V by 1 base and J by 4 bases, and 16 bases separated the two germline ends. CDR1 is SGHDN, CDR2 FVKESK, per germline. CDR3: CASSQGFGRGFYGYTF. The CDR3, as DNA: TGTGCCAGCAGCCAAGGATTCGGAAGAGGGTTCTATGGCTACACCTTC.

The chain combines TRBV28 with TRBJ1-5; D uncertain. This CDR3 spans 12 amino acids. Germline assignment: CDR1 MDHEN and CDR2 SYDVKM. Trimming shortened V by 3 bases and J by 3 bases, and 3 bases separated the two germline ends. The CDR3 nucleotides read TGTGCCAGCAGTTTCGTCAATCAGCCCCAGCATTTT. Amino acid sequence: CASSFVNQPQHF.

The rearrangement uses TRBV5-1 and TRBJ2-5, with TRBD2 matching 8 bases. With 2 bases clipped from V and 0 bases from J, the junction kept 9 bases outside the gene matches. The germline CDR1 and CDR2 sequences are SGHRS and YFSETQ. This CDR3 has 17 residues. The CDR3 nucleotides are TGCGCCAGCAGCTTAAAGCGGGAGCTATCTTACCAAGAGACCCAGTACTTC. Translated, it gives CASSLKRELSYQETQYF.

V and J are TRBV7-2 and TRBJ1-2; TRBD1 is a possible D gene (5 bases). The germline V and J ends were trimmed by 5 bases and 4 bases, with 11 bases remaining between them. The germline gives CDR1 SGHTA, CDR2 FQGNSA. The CDR3 is 13 residues long. CDR3: CASSPSGRYGYTF. CDR3 DNA sequence: TGTGCCAGCAGCCCGTCGGGGCGCTATGGCTACACCTTC. Full variable domain (missing parts from reference TRBV7-2 and TRBJ1-2): GAGVSQSPSNKVTEKGKDVELRCDPISGHTALYWYRQSLGQGLEFLIYFQGNSAPDKSGLPSDRFSAERTGGSVSTLTIQRTQQEDSAVYLCASSPSGRYGYTFGSGTRLTVV.

This clone was counted between two and nine times. The chain employs TRBV30 and TRBJ2-1; D might be TRBD2 (6 bases). Trimming removed 4 bases at V and 0 bases at J, with 10 bases between. This CDR3 has 14 amino acids. Germline CDR1 reads GTSNPN; CDR2 reads SVGIG (reference sequence). The CDR3 coding sequence is TGTGCCTGGACATTGGACTACTCCTACAATGAGCAGTTCTTC. This encodes CAWTLDYSYNEQFF.

The V call is TRBV7-9, the J call TRBJ1-5; 9 bases are shared with TRBD1. Trimming cost V 3 bases and J 1 base; bases outside gene matches: 7. The CDR3 runs 17 residues. The V gene's germline CDR1 is SEHNR and CDR2 FQNEAQ (reference sequence). The CDR3 nucleotides are TGTGCCAGCAGCTTCGGTGGGACAGGGCTCAGCAATCAGCCCCAGCATTTT. Residues: CASSFGGTGLSNQPQHF.

This sequence joins TRBV4-2 and TRBJ1-2; 8 bases agree with TRBD1. V gave up 4 bases and J gave up 7 bases; unmatched junction bases: 11. Germline values: CDR1 LGHNA, CDR2 YNFKEQ. The CDR3 covers 15 residues. CDR3 coding DNA: TGTGCCAGCAGCCCCAGGGGGCTTCGTAAAGTTGGCTACACCTTC. The encoded protein is CASSPRGLRKVGYTF.

This clone has just one count. J is TRBJ2-3 and V is TRBV2; D is possibly TRBD1 (5 bases). V was pared by 3 bases and J by 12 bases, with 16 bases between. This CDR3 spans 13 amino acids. CDR1 is SNHLY and CDR2 is FYNNEI in the germline V gene. CDR3: CASSDRGKSPQYF. The DNA of the CDR3 is TGTGCCAGCAGTGATAGGGGTAAGTCCCCTCAGTATTTT. The full variable domain, in which reference TRBV2 and TRBJ2-3 provide the parts outside the CDR3, is EPEVTQTPSHQVTQMGQEVILRCVPISNHLYFYWYRQILGQKVEFLVSFYNNEISEKSEIFDDQFSVERPDGSNFTLKIRSTKLEDSAMYFCASSDRGKSPQYFGPGTRLTVL.

The chain recombines TRBV4-1 with TRBJ2-7, with D unclear. The CDR3 loop spans 13 amino acids. CDR1 and CDR2 (germline): MGHRA, YSYEKL. Deletions cut 5 bases from V and 0 bases from J, with 8 bases between. In nucleotides, the CDR3 is TGCGCCAGCAGCGCCGCGGACTCCTACGAGCAGTACTTC. Translation: CASSAADSYEQYF.

The V and J genes are TRBV7-3 and TRBJ2-3; 15 bases agree with TRBD2. Trimming cost V 3 bases and J 2 bases; bases outside gene matches: 12. The CDR3 loop spans 20 amino acids. Germline V gene data show CDR1 as SGHTA and CDR2 as FQGTGA. For the CDR3, the DNA is TGTGCCAGCAGCTTTAATCTTCGGGGACTAGCGGGAGGTACCACAGATACGCAGTATTTT. It encodes CASSFNLRGLAGGTTDTQYF.

The gene calls are TRBV23-1 and TRBJ1-5; D is ambiguous. TRBV23-1 is designated an ORF whose function remains uncertain. This CDR3 comprises 12 residues. The germline V and J ends were trimmed by 0 bases and 4 bases, with 1 base remaining between them. The DNA for the CDR3 is TGCGCCAGCAGTCAATCAAATCAGCCCCAGCATTTT. Translation: CASSQSNQPQHF.

This clone was seen more than once but under ten times. This chain uses TRBV18 with TRBJ2-2; 9 nucleotides line up with TRBD2. Germline V CDR1 and CDR2: KGHSH, LQKENI. Trimming removed 8 bases from V and 4 bases from J; junction bases left unmatched: 8. This CDR3 has 15 amino acids. The CDR3 loop is CASPLASGATGELFF. The CDR3 DNA is TGTGCCAGCCCCCTGGCTAGCGGGGCCACCGGGGAGCTGTTTTTT.

The V call is TRBV7-2, the J call TRBJ2-5, with D tentatively TRBD1 (5 bases). Trimming left V 3 bases short and J 2 bases short, with 13 bases between. The CDR3 extends over 15 amino acids. In germline, CDR1 is SGHTA, CDR2 FQGNSA. This CDR3 is CASSFDLGQQETQYF. The CDR3 region has the DNA TGTGCCAGCAGCTTCGACCTGGGGCAGCAAGAGACCCAGTACTTC.

V usage is TRBV7-2 and J usage is TRBJ2-2; D uncertain. CDR3 size: 13 residues. V dropped 5 bases and J dropped 2 bases, with 6 bases sitting between them. Germline V CDR1 and CDR2: SGHTA, FQGNSA. CDR3 sequence (DNA): TGTGCCAGCAGCACAATAAACACCGGGGAGCTGTTTTTT. As protein: CASSTINTGELFF. The complete variable domain, with remaining parts taken from reference TRBV7-2 and TRBJ2-2, reads GAGVSQSPSNKVTEKGKDVELRCDPISGHTALYWYRQSLGQGLEFLIYFQGNSAPDKSGLPSDRFSAERTGGSVSTLTIQRTQQEDSAVYLCASSTINTGELFFGEGSRLTVL.

The chain uses TRBV7-9 and TRBJ1-1; unclear D gene. The germline V gene has CDR1 SEHNR and CDR2 FQNEAQ (reference sequence). The CDR3 is 13 residues long. V shed 5 bases and J shed 3 bases, with 10 bases lying between them. CDR3 nucleotides: TGTGCCAGCAGCCTCCTCTTCCACACTGAAGCTTTCTTT. It encodes CASSLLFHTEAFF.

This chain connects TRBV5-1 to TRBJ1-2; D is unclear. The CDR3 is 13 amino acids. The germline gives CDR1 SGHRS, CDR2 YFSETQ. V gave up 0 bases and J gave up 3 bases, with 6 bases separating them. In nucleotides, the CDR3 is TGCGCCAGCAGCTTGGACCAGGACTATGGCTACACCTTC. Translated: CASSLDQDYGYTF.

This clone was detected only once. This rearrangement joins TRBV27 to TRBJ2-7, with D tentatively TRBD1 (5 bases). Germline-derived CDR1 and CDR2 are MNHEY and SMNVEV (reference sequence). Trimming removed 6 bases at V and 6 bases at J, with 12 bases between. This CDR3 is 12 amino acids long. DNA for the CDR3: TGTGCCAGCAGCCCAAGGGGTGGCGAGCAGTACTTC. This codes for CASSPRGGEQYF.

The V call is TRBV30, the J call TRBJ1-4, with 7 nucleotides matching TRBD1. The germline V gene encodes CDR1 GTSNPN and CDR2 SVGIG (reference sequence). The CDR3 covers 14 residues. The V gene end was trimmed by 5 bases and the J gene end by 5 bases; junction bases not matched to a gene: 8. As DNA, the CDR3 is TGTGCCTGGGGCGCCGGGACAGCGAATGAAAAACTGTTTTTT. As protein: CAWGAGTANEKLFF.

The rearrangement uses TRBV7-9 and TRBJ2-3, with 9 bases that match TRBD2. The V segment lost 0 bases and the J segment 4 bases; nucleotides outside the gene matches: 5. Germline CDR1 reads SEHNR; CDR2 reads FQNEAQ (reference sequence). The CDR3 sequence is 16 residues long. CDR3 protein: CASSLALAGWADTQYF. CDR3 coding DNA: TGTGCCAGCAGCTTAGCACTAGCGGGTTGGGCAGATACGCAGTATTTT.

This chain connects TRBV5-1 to TRBJ1-1; D might be TRBD1 (5 bases). Trimming stripped 2 bases from V and 1 base from J, with 21 bases between. This CDR3 spans 18 amino acids. In germline, CDR1 is SGHRS, CDR2 YFSETQ. In nucleotides, the CDR3 is TGCGCCAGCAGCTTTTTAGGATTCGCAGGTAGGGGGAACACTGAAGCTTTCTTT. This codes for CASSFLGFAGRGNTEAFF.